The source of this T cell receptor beta chain is a study of T cell repertoires in cytomegalovirus infection. Overall study context: Both a matching HLA type and CMV infection were indicated by public TCR beta signatures. Study-level results: The ex vivo response was dominated by HLA-C-restricted CMV-specific TCR beta clonotypes. Carriage of CMV together with the relevant HLA was identifiable through cumulative public TCR beta family frequency.

Note on this clonotype: Antigen unknown.

MiXCR, applied by TCRdb to the reads, yields one record per CDR3 protein. Found here are hundreds of thousands of distinct CDR3 sequences, approximately 24% of them singletons; the top ten hold less than 10%. The TCR was taken from a human donor in good health (CMV status not recorded). Some clones in this sample may be carry-over from other donors' samples. The sequenced material came from CD8+ T cells from PBMCs.

CDR3 coding DNA: TGTGCCAGCAGCGGCCAACTAGGGACCTCCTACAATGAGCAGTTCTTC. It specifies CASSGQLGTSYNEQFF. The chain joins TRBV9 to TRBJ2-1; possibly TRBD1 or TRBD2 for D (5 bases each). CDR1 is SGDLS, CDR2 YYNGEE, per germline. Trimming took off 3 bases at V and 0 bases at J, with 13 bases between the two ends. The CDR3 length is 16 residues.